The 14 T cell receptor beta chains listed next were all sequenced from one sample in a study of cytomegalovirus exposure and HLA in healthy donors. Both 60 Vbeta primers and 13 Jbeta primers went into the PCR. Sequencing was performed with immunoSEQ multiplex PCR; in TCRdb, only in-frame clones are kept and a portion is missing. The profile covers some 130,000 clones, with roughly 80% appearing a single time and over 0.8% taken by the ten largest. Sequenced sample: PBMCs. The receptors come from a woman aged 55 to 70 in good health and CMV-seronegative.

The chain has TRBV4-1 and TRBJ1-2, with D tentatively TRBD1 (5 bases). This CDR3 has 19 residues. The V end lost 0 bases, the J end lost 2 bases, and 22 bases lay between the germline ends. Per germline, CDR1 MGHRA and CDR2 YSYEKL. This chain's CDR3 is CASSQDENGRVLPNYGYTF. The CDR3 DNA follows: TGCGCCAGCAGCCAAGATGAGAATGGCAGGGTGCTCCCCAACTATGGCTACACCTTC.

The V gene is TRBV7-9, the J gene TRBJ1-1; possibly TRBD1 for D (5 bases). V lost 1 base to trimming and J lost 4 bases, with 13 bases between them. Germline CDR1 SEHNR, CDR2 FQNEAQ (reference sequence). This CDR3 is 15 amino acids long. CDR3 DNA: TGTGCCAGCAGCTTAGTATTGGGGCCGAGCACTGAAGCTTTCTTT. It is translated as CASSLVLGPSTEAFF.

This clone turned up a few times. This rearrangement joins TRBV9 to TRBJ2-3, with 10 positions matching TRBD2. From germline, CDR1 is SGDLS and CDR2 YYNGEE. This CDR3 contains 16 residues. V lost 3 bases, J lost 2 bases, and 6 bases stayed unmatched. The CDR3 sequence is CASSAQTSGYTDTQYF. CDR3 coding DNA: TGTGCCAGCAGCGCCCAGACTAGCGGGTACACAGATACGCAGTATTTT.

This clone was picked up a small number of times. The chain has TRBV18 and TRBJ2-1, with 13 bases fitting TRBD2. The germline CDR1 and CDR2 sequences are KGHSH and LQKENI. The CDR3 runs 16 residues. V lost 4 bases and J lost 10; bases outside the gene matches: 10. As DNA, the CDR3 is TGTGCCAGCTCACTCGGGACTAGCGGGACTTTTTCGGAGCAGTTCTTC. It codes for CASSLGTSGTFSEQFF.

This sequence joins TRBV19 and TRBJ1-1; 8 bases match TRBD1. Unmatched junction bases numbered 9, after V lost 7 bases and J lost 2 bases. CDR1 is LNHDA, CDR2 SQIVND, per germline (reference sequence). This CDR3 has 15 amino acids. CDR3 sequence reads: CASILTGGGNTEAFF. CDR3 bases: TGTGCCAGTATCCTCACAGGGGGAGGTAACACTGAAGCTTTCTTT.

CDR3 nucleotides: TGTGCCAGCCAAATAGAGAACACCGGGGAGCTGTTTTTT. This gives the protein CASQIENTGELFF. The chain recombines TRBV28 with TRBJ2-2; D is undetermined. The CDR3 runs 13 residues. Germline assignment: CDR1 MDHEN and CDR2 SYDVKM. Trimming stripped 8 bases from V and 1 base from J, with 8 bases between.

This chain uses TRBV4-1 with TRBJ2-1; TRBD2 agrees at 14 bases. Germline CDR1 MGHRA, CDR2 YSYEKL. This CDR3 comprises 18 residues. V trimming: 1 base; J trimming: 2 bases; junction bases outside the gene matches: 4. CDR3 region: CASSQGGLAGVPYNEQFF. The CDR3 DNA follows: TGCGCCAGCAGCCAAGGGGGACTAGCGGGAGTACCCTACAATGAGCAGTTCTTC.

This sequence joins TRBV18 and TRBJ2-5; 12 bases fit TRBD2. The CDR3 covers 17 residues. Per the germline V gene, CDR1 is KGHSH and CDR2 is LQKENI. Trimming cost V 4 bases and J 1 base; bases outside gene matches: 7. CDR3 DNA: TGTGCCAGCTCACGTACCGGGACTAGCGGGCTCCAAGAGACCCAGTACTTC. Encoded protein: CASSRTGTSGLQETQYF.

The chain has TRBV18 and TRBJ2-1; D is undetermined. V shed 0 bases and J shed 3 bases, with 9 bases lying between them. Germline lookup yields CDR1 KGHSH and CDR2 LQKENI. The CDR3 consists of 15 residues. CDR3 in amino acids: CASSPPSSHYNEQFF. Written as DNA, the CDR3 is TGTGCCAGCTCACCACCCAGTTCTCACTACAATGAGCAGTTCTTC.

The chain recombines TRBV5-1 with TRBJ2-2; D is ambiguous. CDR3 size: 13 residues. V lost 7 bases, J lost 1 base, and 8 bases lay in between. In germline, CDR1 is SGHRS, CDR2 YFSETQ. The CDR3 here is CASCPGNTGELFF. The CDR3 nucleotides read TGCGCCAGCTGTCCCGGGAACACCGGGGAGCTGTTTTTT.

V gene TRBV7-2 combines with J gene TRBJ1-3; D gene ambiguous. The length of the CDR3 is 14 residues. Germline CDR1 SGHTA, CDR2 FQGNSA. V was pared by 3 bases and J by 2 bases, with 8 bases between. CDR3 protein: CASSFGGTGNTIYF. DNA of the CDR3: TGTGCCAGCAGCTTCGGAGGTACTGGAAACACCATATATTTT. The entire variable domain, with the rest obtained from reference TRBV7-2 and TRBJ1-3, is as follows: GAGVSQSPSNKVTEKGKDVELRCDPISGHTALYWYRQSLGQGLEFLIYFQGNSAPDKSGLPSDRFSAERTGGSVSTLTIQRTQQEDSAVYLCASSFGGTGNTIYFGEGSWLTVV.

V and J are TRBV27 and TRBJ2-7; possibly TRBD2 for D (7 bases). The CDR3 sequence is 15 residues long. V lost 5 bases to trimming and J lost 3 bases, with 17 bases between them. Germline CDR1 and CDR2: MNHEY and SMNVEV (reference sequence). The CDR3 sequence: CASSPVRGAIYEQYF. The CDR3 DNA sequence: TGTGCCAGCAGTCCCGTCCGGGGGGCCATCTACGAGCAGTACTTC.

This chain uses TRBV19 with TRBJ2-1, with D possibly matching TRBD2 (5 bases). This CDR3 has 15 amino acids. V was trimmed by 6 bases and J by 3 bases, leaving 15 bases between them. Germline V lookup: CDR1 LNHDA, CDR2 SQIVND (reference sequence). This CDR3 reads CASRTSGGFYNEQFF. CDR3 in DNA: TGTGCCAGTAGGACGAGCGGTGGATTCTACAATGAGCAGTTCTTC.

The chain carries TRBV7-2 and TRBJ1-1; D is perhaps TRBD1 (6 bases). The germline V gene has CDR1 SGHTA and CDR2 FQGNSA. The CDR3 spans 15 residues. The ends were cut back, 11 bases at V and 0 bases at J, with 19 bases in the middle. The CDR3 coding sequence is TGTGCCGGTAGACTCGGAGGACAGATGAACACTGAAGCTTTCTTT. Translating it yields CAGRLGGQMNTEAFF. Combining the CDR3 with reference TRBV7-2 and TRBJ1-1 gives the whole variable domain GAGVSQSPSNKVTEKGKDVELRCDPISGHTALYWYRQSLGQGLEFLIYFQGNSAPDKSGLPSDRFSAERTGGSVSTLTIQRTQQEDSAVYLCAGRLGGQMNTEAFFGQGTRLTVV.